This entry lists 25 T cell receptor beta chains sequenced from one sample in a study of siplizumab effects on memory and regulatory T cells. Sequencing used immunoSEQ multiplex PCR; TCRdb keeps in-frame clones, though not all of them. The repertoire holds 85,000 to 130,000 clones, 94% seen once, with over 0.55% in the top ten. The sequenced sample consisted of Tregs sorted from blood. These receptors were taken from a human donor in good health.

The chain uses TRBV11-2 and TRBJ2-7; D not certain. CDR1 and CDR2 (germline): SGHAT, FQNNGV. The CDR3 runs 11 residues. V was pared by 8 bases and J by 3 bases, with 8 bases between. The CDR3 is CASAAHYEQYF. Written as DNA, the CDR3 is TGTGCCAGCGCTGCCCACTACGAGCAGTACTTC.

The chain is built from TRBV19 and TRBJ1-4; D unresolved. This CDR3 has 15 amino acids. V was cut by 4 bases and J by 5 bases, with 14 bases left in between. Germline CDR1 and CDR2: LNHDA and SQIVND (reference sequence). In DNA form, the CDR3 reads TGTGCCAGTAGTACAGAAAGAACGGGCAATGAAAAACTGTTTTTT. Amino acid sequence: CASSTERTGNEKLFF. The full variable domain, completed using reference TRBV19 and TRBJ1-4, is DGGITQSPKYLFRKEGQNVTLSCEQNLNHDAMYWYRQDPGQGLRLIYYSQIVNDFQKGDIAEGYSVSREKKESFPLTVTSAQKNPTAFYLCASSTERTGNEKLFFGSGTQLSVL.

This clone was seen once. The rearrangement links TRBV9 to TRBJ1-1, with D perhaps matching TRBD1 (5 bases). The V and J ends lost 4 bases and 0 bases respectively, with 13 bases between them. Germline V gene data show CDR1 as SGDLS and CDR2 as YYNGEE. The CDR3 is 15 amino acids. The CDR3 loop is CASSPGWGLNTEAFF. Written as DNA, the CDR3 is TGTGCCAGCAGCCCCGGGTGGGGCCTGAACACTGAAGCTTTCTTT.

The chain links TRBV2 to TRBJ1-1, with D uncertain. This CDR3 region has 14 residues. Germline V gene data show CDR1 as SNHLY and CDR2 as FYNNEI. V lost 6 bases, J lost 2 bases, and 13 bases lay in between. CDR3 DNA: TGTGCCAGCAGCCCTAGGACGGGAAACACTGAAGCTTTCTTT. It is translated as CASSPRTGNTEAFF. Variable domain in full (rest from reference TRBV2 and TRBJ1-1): EPEVTQTPSHQVTQMGQEVILRCVPISNHLYFYWYRQILGQKVEFLVSFYNNEISEKSEIFDDQFSVERPDGSNFTLKIRSTKLEDSAMYFCASSPRTGNTEAFFGQGTRLTVV.

The V and J genes are TRBV12-5 and TRBJ2-1, with a possible D match to TRBD2 (5 bases). With 6 bases removed from V and 9 bases from J, the gap between germline ends came to 21 bases. CDR1 is LGHNT, CDR2 FRNRAP, per germline. This CDR3 spans 15 amino acids. The CDR3 spells CASGLQATLGSEQFF. The CDR3 coding sequence is TGTGCTAGTGGCCTCCAGGCCACCCTAGGGAGTGAGCAGTTCTTC.

The chain has TRBV28 and TRBJ1-2, with no clear D. V was shortened by 2 bases and J by 5 bases, with 6 bases between the two germline ends. CDR3 length equals 12 residues. Germline CDR1 reads MDHEN; CDR2 reads SYDVKM. The CDR3 here is CASSLPVYGYTF. For the CDR3, the DNA is TGTGCCAGCAGTTTACCGGTTTATGGCTACACCTTC.

DNA of the CDR3: TGTGCCAGCAGACCGGAGGACGGAAGGTACGAGCAGTACTTC. Residues: CASRPEDGRYEQYF. The J gene is TRBJ2-7, the V gene TRBV11-2; the D gene is possibly TRBD2 (5 bases). The germline V gene has CDR1 SGHAT and CDR2 FQNNGV. V was trimmed by 6 bases and J by 4 bases, leaving 16 bases between them. The CDR3 runs to 14 residues.

This chain links TRBV7-9 with TRBJ2-7, with 9 bases matching TRBD1. Trimming cost V 5 bases and J 2 bases; bases outside gene matches: 7. Germline CDR1 SEHNR, CDR2 FQNEAQ (reference sequence). CDR3 length: 15 amino acids. The CDR3 DNA follows: TGTGCCAGCAGCGCACCGGGACAGGGAACCTACGAGCAGTACTTC. Its translation is CASSAPGQGTYEQYF. The full variable domain, rest sourced from reference TRBV7-9 and TRBJ2-7, is DTGVSQNPRHKITKRGQNVTFRCDPISEHNRLYWYRQTLGQGPEFLTYFQNEAQLEKSRLLSDRFSAERPKGSFSTLEIQRTEQGDSAMYLCASSAPGQGTYEQYFGPGTRLTVT.

The chain combines TRBV6-5 with TRBJ1-2, with D perhaps TRBD1 (5 bases). The CDR3 runs to 13 residues. Trimming shortened V by 7 bases and J by 8 bases, and 17 bases separated the two germline ends. Germline V gene data show CDR1 as MNHEY and CDR2 as SVGAGI. The CDR3 region is CASTFITGGGYTF. CDR3 bases: TGTGCCAGCACATTCATTACAGGCGGCGGCTACACCTTC.

The chain carries TRBV5-1 and TRBJ2-5; 7 positions agree with TRBD2. Germline lookup yields CDR1 SGHRS and CDR2 YFSETQ. V trimming: 4 bases; J trimming: 4 bases; junction bases outside the gene matches: 7. This CDR3 is 14 amino acids long. In nucleotides, the CDR3 is TGCGCCAGCAGCCGGGGAGGGAGTGGAGAGACCCAGTACTTC. This translates into CASSRGGSGETQYF.

The chain is built from TRBV29-1 and TRBJ1-1; no reliable D call. Between the trimmed V and J ends, which lost 7 bases and 0 bases, there was a span of 12 bases. In germline, CDR1 is SQVTM, CDR2 ANQGSEA. CDR3 length: 13 residues. Written as DNA, the CDR3 is TGCAGCGCAGTGAAGTCTCTGAACACTGAAGCTTTCTTT. Residues: CSAVKSLNTEAFF.

The chain joins TRBV4-1 to TRBJ2-7, with a tentative D call TRBD2 (5 bases). Germline V gene lookup returns CDR1 MGHRA and CDR2 YSYEKL. The V and J ends lost 1 base and 3 bases respectively, with 10 bases between them. This CDR3 region has 14 residues. CDR3 in amino acids: CASSQGREGYEQYF. The CDR3 coding sequence is TGCGCCAGCAGCCAAGGACGTGAGGGCTACGAGCAGTACTTC.

The V and J genes are TRBV30 and TRBJ1-5, with 12 bases identical to TRBD1. Per germline, CDR1 GTSNPN and CDR2 SVGIG (reference sequence). The CDR3 spans 17 residues. V trimming: 6 bases; J trimming: 0 bases; junction bases outside the gene matches: 9. CDR3 in DNA: TGTGCCTGCGGAGCTGGGACAGGGGGCTATAGCAATCAGCCCCAGCATTTT. Protein sequence: CACGAGTGGYSNQPQHF.

The chain couples TRBV18 to TRBJ1-1; D is unclear. V was clipped by 2 bases and J by 4 bases, with 8 bases between them. CDR1 KGHSH and CDR2 LQKENI come from the germline V gene. The CDR3 runs 13 residues. Here the CDR3 DNA reads TGTGCCAGCTCACCAAGGGCAGCCACTGAAGCTTTCTTT. Amino acids: CASSPRAATEAFF.

As concerns this clone: Other DNA sequences in the same sample also yield this CDR3. The chain carries TRBV5-1 and TRBJ2-1; the D is unclear. CDR1 is SGHRS and CDR2 is YFSETQ in the germline V gene. Trimming shortened V by 1 base and J by 7 bases, and 3 bases separated the two germline ends. The CDR3 sequence is 11 residues long. CDR3 sequence (DNA): TGCGCCAGCAGCTTGAGAAATGAGCAGTTCTTC. Translated, it gives CASSLRNEQFF.

This chain uses TRBV11-2 with TRBJ2-7; 7 nucleotides line up with TRBD1. V dropped 4 bases and J dropped 3; count of bases not matched to a gene: 15. The CDR3 is 17 amino acids. The V gene's germline CDR1 is SGHAT and CDR2 FQNNGV. The CDR3 reads CASSSYLRQGTDYEQYF. The CDR3 coding sequence is TGTGCCAGCAGCTCCTACCTCCGACAGGGTACGGACTACGAGCAGTACTTC.

CDR3 in DNA: TGTGCCAGCAGCTTAGCAGCAGGACCCGGGGGGAAACTGTTTTTT. It encodes CASSLAAGPGGKLFF. The V call is TRBV7-9, the J call TRBJ1-4, with D perhaps matching TRBD1 (5 bases). With 0 bases removed from V and 11 bases from J, the gap between germline ends came to 16 bases. CDR1 is SEHNR and CDR2 is FQNEAQ in the germline V gene (reference sequence). CDR3 length equals 15 residues.

This rearrangement joins TRBV11-2 to TRBJ2-7, with D perhaps matching TRBD1 (6 bases). CDR1 and CDR2 (germline): SGHAT, FQNNGV. With 0 bases removed from V and 5 bases from J, the gap between germline ends came to 14 bases. The CDR3 consists of 15 residues. CDR3 region: CASSLDGRGTDEQYF. CDR3 in DNA: TGTGCCAGCAGCTTAGACGGCAGGGGTACTGACGAGCAGTACTTC.

This clone was detected once. The chain combines TRBV5-1 with TRBJ2-7; 12 bases map to TRBD2. This CDR3 region has 15 residues. V gave up 0 bases and J gave up 4 bases; unmatched junction bases: 2. Germline V gene sequence: CDR1 SGHRS, CDR2 YFSETQ. CDR3 nucleotides: TGCGCCAGCAGCTTGGCGACTAGCGGGAGATACGAGCAGTACTTC. It translates to CASSLATSGRYEQYF. Full variable domain (missing parts from reference TRBV5-1 and TRBJ2-7): KAGVTQTPRYLIKTRGQQVTLSCSPISGHRSVSWYQQTPGQGLQFLFEYFSETQRNKGNFPGRFSGRQFSNSRSEMNVSTLELGDSALYLCASSLATSGRYEQYFGPGTRLTVT.

This CDR3 is CASSPGGQNSGNTIYF. CDR3 nucleotide sequence: TGTGCCAGCAGCCCGGGGGGACAGAACTCTGGAAACACCATATATTTT. The J gene is TRBJ1-3, the V gene TRBV7-3; 7 bases are a match to TRBD1. V shed 5 bases, J shed 0 bases, and the junction held 7 bases outside the gene matches. The length of the CDR3 is 16 residues. Germline assignment: CDR1 SGHTA and CDR2 FQGTGA.

The V gene is TRBV28, the J gene TRBJ2-3; TRBD2 matches at 9 bases. The germline gives CDR1 MDHEN, CDR2 SYDVKM. The CDR3 extends over 16 amino acids. V lost 4 bases to trimming and J lost 5 bases; unmatched junction nucleotides: 10. The CDR3 DNA sequence: TGTGCCAGCAGTTCTCCCCGCGGGAGGGGAGGAGATACGCAGTATTTT. Translating it yields CASSSPRGRGGDTQYF.

The chain recombines TRBV28 with TRBJ1-1; D remains ambiguous. The germline CDR1 and CDR2 sequences are MDHEN and SYDVKM. Trimming pared 6 bases from V and 7 bases from J, leaving 9 bases between. The CDR3 has 11 residues. CDR3 DNA: TGTGCCAGCAGCTCGGCGTATGAAGCTTTCTTT. Translation: CASSSAYEAFF.

The chain employs TRBV5-1 and TRBJ1-1; TRBD1 matches at 7 bases. V trimming: 5 bases; J trimming: 2 bases; junction bases outside the gene matches: 3. CDR3 size: 13 residues. CDR1 and CDR2 from the germline V gene are SGHRS and YFSETQ. The CDR3 nucleotides are TGCGCCAGCAGGGGACAGCTAAACACTGAAGCTTTCTTT. Protein: CASRGQLNTEAFF.

The V and J genes are TRBV6-1 and TRBJ1-1; D gene unclear. The V gene's germline CDR1 is MNHNS and CDR2 SASEGT. V lost 2 bases and J 6 bases, leaving 13 bases between the germline ends. The CDR3 spans 14 residues. Here the CDR3 reads CASSELRETAEAFF. Written as DNA, the CDR3 is TGTGCCAGCAGTGAATTGAGGGAGACGGCTGAAGCTTTCTTT.

The V gene is TRBV7-9, the J gene TRBJ2-5; no firm D call. Looked up from germline, CDR1 is SEHNR and CDR2 is FQNEAQ (reference sequence). The CDR3 length is 12 residues. V lost 6 bases and J lost 13, with 18 bases in between. CDR3 protein: CASRSDMVGPYF. CDR3 in DNA: TGTGCCAGCAGATCCGACATGGTAGGACCGTACTTC.